This T cell receptor (beta chain) comes out of a study of blood T cell repertoires in COVID-19. The protocol was immunoSEQ multiplex PCR, while the TCRdb copy is restricted to in-frame clones and leaves out a portion. Counted here are just over 150,000 clones, around nine tenths occurring once; the ten biggest clones make up less than 8%. Cohorts were based on clinical histories the participants reported. Symptom resolution, clearance, or two negative PCRs marked the recovered donors of Cohort 3. V lost 5 bases, J lost 1 base, and 15 bases lay in between. The germline V gene has CDR1 MDHEN and CDR2 SYDVKM. This CDR3 spans 15 amino acids.

Sequencing was carried out using PBMCs or T cells enriched from blood (not recorded which). The rearrangement joins TRBV28 to TRBJ2-7, with TRBD1 as a possible D gene (6 bases). This TCR was recovered from a woman aged 50 to 65 who had recovered from COVID-19. Here the CDR3 DNA reads TGTGCCAGCAGTCGAGGACAGATTGCGTCCTACGAGCAGTACTTC. It codes for CASSRGQIASYEQYF.